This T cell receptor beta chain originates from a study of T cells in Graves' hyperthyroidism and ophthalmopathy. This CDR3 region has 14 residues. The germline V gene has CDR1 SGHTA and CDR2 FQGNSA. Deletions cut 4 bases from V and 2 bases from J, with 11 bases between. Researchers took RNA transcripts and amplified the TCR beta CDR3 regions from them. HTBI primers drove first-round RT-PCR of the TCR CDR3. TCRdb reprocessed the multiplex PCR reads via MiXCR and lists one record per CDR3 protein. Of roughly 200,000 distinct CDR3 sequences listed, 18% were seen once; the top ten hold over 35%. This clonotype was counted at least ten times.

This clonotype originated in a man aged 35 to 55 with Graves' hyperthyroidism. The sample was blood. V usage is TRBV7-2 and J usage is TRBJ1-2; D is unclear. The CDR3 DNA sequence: TGTGCCAGCAGCTCTAGCAGAGGCAACTATGGCTACACCTTC. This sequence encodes CASSSSRGNYGYTF.